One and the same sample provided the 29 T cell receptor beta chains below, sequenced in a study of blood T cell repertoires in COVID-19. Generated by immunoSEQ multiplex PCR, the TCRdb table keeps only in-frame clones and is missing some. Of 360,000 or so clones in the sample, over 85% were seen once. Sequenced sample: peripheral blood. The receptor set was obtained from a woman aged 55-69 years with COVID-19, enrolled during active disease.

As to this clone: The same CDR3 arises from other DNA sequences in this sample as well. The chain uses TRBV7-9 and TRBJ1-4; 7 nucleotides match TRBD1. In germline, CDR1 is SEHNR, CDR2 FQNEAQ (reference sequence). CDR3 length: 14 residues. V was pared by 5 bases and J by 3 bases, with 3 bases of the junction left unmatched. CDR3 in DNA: TGTGCCAGCAGCCCAGACAGGGCTAATGAAAAACTGTTTTTT. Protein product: CASSPDRANEKLFF.

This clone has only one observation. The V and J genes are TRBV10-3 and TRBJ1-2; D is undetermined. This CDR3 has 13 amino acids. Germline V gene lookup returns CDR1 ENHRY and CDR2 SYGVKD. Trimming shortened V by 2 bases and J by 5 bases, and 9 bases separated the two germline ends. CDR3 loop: CAISEIERYGYTF. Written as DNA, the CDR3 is TGTGCCATCAGTGAGATCGAGAGATATGGCTACACCTTC.

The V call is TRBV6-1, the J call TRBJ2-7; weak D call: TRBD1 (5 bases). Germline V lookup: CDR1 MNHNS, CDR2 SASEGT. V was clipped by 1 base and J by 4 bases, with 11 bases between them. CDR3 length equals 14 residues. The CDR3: CASSEVGQFYEQYF. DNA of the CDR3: TGTGCCAGCAGTGAAGTGGGGCAATTTTACGAGCAGTACTTC.

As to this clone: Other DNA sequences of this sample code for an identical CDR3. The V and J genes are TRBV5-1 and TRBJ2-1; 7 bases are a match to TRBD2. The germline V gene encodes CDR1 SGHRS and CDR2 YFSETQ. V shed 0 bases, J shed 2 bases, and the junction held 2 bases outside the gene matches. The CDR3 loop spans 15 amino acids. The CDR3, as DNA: TGCGCCAGCAGCTTGGGGGCGGGGGCCTACAATGAGCAGTTCTTC. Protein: CASSLGAGAYNEQFF.

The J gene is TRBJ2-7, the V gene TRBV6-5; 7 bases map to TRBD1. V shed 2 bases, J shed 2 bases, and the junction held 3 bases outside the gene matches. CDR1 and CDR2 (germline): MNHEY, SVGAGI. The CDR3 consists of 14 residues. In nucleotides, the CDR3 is TGTGCCAGCAGTTACCGGGACAGTACCTACGAGCAGTACTTC. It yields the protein CASSYRDSTYEQYF.

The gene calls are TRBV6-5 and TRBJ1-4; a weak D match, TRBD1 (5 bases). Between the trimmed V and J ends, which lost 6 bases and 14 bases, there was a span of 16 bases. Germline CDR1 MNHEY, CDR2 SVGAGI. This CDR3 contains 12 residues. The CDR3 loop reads CASRPTQGLLFF. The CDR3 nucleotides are TGTGCCAGCAGGCCGACCCAGGGTCTTCTGTTTTTT.

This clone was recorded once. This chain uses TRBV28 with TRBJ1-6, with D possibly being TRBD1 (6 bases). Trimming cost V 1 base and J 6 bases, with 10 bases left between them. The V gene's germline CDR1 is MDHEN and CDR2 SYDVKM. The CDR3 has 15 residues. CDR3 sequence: CASSLSGGPNSPLHF. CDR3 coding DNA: TGTGCCAGCAGTTTATCGGGGGGGCCTAATTCACCCCTCCACTTT. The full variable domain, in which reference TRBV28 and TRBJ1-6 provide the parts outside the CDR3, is DVKVTQSSRYLVKRTGEKVFLECVQDMDHENMFWYRQDPGLGLRLIYFSYDVKMKEKGDIPEGYSVSREKKERFSLILESASTNQTSMYLCASSLSGGPNSPLHFGNGTRLTVT.

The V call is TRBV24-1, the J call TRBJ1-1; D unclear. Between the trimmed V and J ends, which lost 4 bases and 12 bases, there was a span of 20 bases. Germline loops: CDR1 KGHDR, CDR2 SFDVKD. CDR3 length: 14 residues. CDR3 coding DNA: TGTGCCACCAGTGAGTGGGCCCTCCCCCGGTCGCCTTTCTTT. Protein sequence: CATSEWALPRSPFF.

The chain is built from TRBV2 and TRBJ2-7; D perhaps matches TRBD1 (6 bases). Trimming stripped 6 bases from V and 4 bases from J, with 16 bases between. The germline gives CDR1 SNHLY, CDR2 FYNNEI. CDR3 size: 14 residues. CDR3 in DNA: TGTGCCAGCAGAGCCGGGACACCTCCTTACGAGCAGTACTTC. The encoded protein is CASRAGTPPYEQYF.

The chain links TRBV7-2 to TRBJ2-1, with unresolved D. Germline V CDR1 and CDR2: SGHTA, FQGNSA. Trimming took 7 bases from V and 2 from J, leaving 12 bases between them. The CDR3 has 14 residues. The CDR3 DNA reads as TGTGCCAGCATCCCTTTCCCAGCCTACAATGAGCAGTTCTTC. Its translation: CASIPFPAYNEQFF.

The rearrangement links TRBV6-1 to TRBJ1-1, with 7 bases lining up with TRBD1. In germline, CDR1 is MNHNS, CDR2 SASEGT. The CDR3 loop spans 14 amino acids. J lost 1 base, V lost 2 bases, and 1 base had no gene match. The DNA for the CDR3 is TGTGCCAGCAGTGAATGGACAGGGAACACTGAAGCTTTCTTT. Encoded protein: CASSEWTGNTEAFF.

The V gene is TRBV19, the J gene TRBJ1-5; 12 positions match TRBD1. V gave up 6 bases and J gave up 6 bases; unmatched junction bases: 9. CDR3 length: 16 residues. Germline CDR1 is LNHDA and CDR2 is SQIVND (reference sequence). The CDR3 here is CASRGSGQGAGQPQHF. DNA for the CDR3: TGTGCCAGTAGGGGCTCGGGACAGGGGGCAGGTCAGCCCCAGCATTTT. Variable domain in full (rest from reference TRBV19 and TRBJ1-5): DGGITQSPKYLFRKEGQNVTLSCEQNLNHDAMYWYRQDPGQGLRLIYYSQIVNDFQKGDIAEGYSVSREKKESFPLTVTSAQKNPTAFYLCASRGSGQGAGQPQHFGDGTRLSIL.

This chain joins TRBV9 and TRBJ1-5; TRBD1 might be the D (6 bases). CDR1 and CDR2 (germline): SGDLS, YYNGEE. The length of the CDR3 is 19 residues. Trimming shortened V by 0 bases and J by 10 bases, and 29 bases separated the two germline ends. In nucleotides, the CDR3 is TGTGCCAGCAGCGTAGGCGATTCGACAGGCCCCAGTAGGAATACACCCCAGCATTTT. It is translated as CASSVGDSTGPSRNTPQHF.

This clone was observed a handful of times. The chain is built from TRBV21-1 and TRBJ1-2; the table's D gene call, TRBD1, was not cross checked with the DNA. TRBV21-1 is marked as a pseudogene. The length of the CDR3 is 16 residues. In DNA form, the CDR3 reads TGTGCCAGCAGCATAGGACAGGGCCTAGCTAACTATGGCTACACCTTC. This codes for CASSIGQGLANYGYTF.

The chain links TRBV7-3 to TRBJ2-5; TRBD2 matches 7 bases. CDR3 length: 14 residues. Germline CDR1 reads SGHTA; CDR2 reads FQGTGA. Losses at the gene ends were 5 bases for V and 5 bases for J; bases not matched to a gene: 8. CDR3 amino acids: CASSPGTTGETQYF. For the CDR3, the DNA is TGTGCCAGCAGCCCAGGGACTACGGGCGAGACCCAGTACTTC. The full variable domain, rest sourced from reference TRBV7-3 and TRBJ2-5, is GAGVSQTPSNKVTEKGKYVELRCDPISGHTALYWYRQSLGQGPEFLIYFQGTGAADDSGLPNDRFFAVRPEGSVSTLKIQRTERGDSAVYLCASSPGTTGETQYFGPGTRLLVL.

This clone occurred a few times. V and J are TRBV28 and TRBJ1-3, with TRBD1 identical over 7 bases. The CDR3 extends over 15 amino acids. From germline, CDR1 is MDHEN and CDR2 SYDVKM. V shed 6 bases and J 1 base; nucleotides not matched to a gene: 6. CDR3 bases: TGTGCCAGCAGCCGGGACAGCTTGTCTGGAAACACCATATATTTT. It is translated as CASSRDSLSGNTIYF. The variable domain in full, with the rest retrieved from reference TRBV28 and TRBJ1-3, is DVKVTQSSRYLVKRTGEKVFLECVQDMDHENMFWYRQDPGLGLRLIYFSYDVKMKEKGDIPEGYSVSREKKERFSLILESASTNQTSMYLCASSRDSLSGNTIYFGEGSWLTVV.

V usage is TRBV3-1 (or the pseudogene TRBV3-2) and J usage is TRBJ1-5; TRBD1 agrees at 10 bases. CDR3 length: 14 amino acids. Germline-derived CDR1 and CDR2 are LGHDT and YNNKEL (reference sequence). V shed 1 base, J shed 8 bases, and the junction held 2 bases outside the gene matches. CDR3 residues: CASSQAGTGEPQHF. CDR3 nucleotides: TGTGCCAGCAGCCAAGCCGGGACAGGGGAGCCCCAGCATTTT.

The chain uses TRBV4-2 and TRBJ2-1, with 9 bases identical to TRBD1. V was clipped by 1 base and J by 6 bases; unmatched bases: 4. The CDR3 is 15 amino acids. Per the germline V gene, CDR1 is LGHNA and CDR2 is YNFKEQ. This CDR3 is CASSQAQGAGNEQFF. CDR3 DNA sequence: TGTGCCAGCAGCCAAGCACAGGGGGCGGGCAATGAGCAGTTCTTC.

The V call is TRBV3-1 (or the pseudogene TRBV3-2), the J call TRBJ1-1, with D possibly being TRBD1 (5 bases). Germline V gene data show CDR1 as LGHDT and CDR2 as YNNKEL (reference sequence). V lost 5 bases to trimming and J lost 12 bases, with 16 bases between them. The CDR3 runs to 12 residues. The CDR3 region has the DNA TGTGCCAGCAGCTTTCACGACGGACAAACTTTCTTT. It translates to CASSFHDGQTFF.

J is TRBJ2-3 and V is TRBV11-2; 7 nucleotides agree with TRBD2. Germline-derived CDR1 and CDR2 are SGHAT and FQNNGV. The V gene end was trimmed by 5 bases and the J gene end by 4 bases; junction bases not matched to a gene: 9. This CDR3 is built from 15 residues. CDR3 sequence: CASSLMAGEADTQYF. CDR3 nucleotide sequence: TGTGCCAGCAGCCTGATGGCGGGAGAGGCAGATACGCAGTATTTT.

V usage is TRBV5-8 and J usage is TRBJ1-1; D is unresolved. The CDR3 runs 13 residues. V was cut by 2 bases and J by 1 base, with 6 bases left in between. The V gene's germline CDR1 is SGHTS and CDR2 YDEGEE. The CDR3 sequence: CASSFGANTEAFF. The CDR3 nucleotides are TGTGCCAGCAGCTTTGGAGCGAACACTGAAGCTTTCTTT.

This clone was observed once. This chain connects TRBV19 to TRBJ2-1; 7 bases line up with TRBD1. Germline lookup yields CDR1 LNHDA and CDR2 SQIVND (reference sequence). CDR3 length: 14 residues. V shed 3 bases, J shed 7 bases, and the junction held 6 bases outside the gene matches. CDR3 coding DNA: TGTGCCAGTAGTATGGGGGACAGCAGAAATGAGCAGTTCTTC. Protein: CASSMGDSRNEQFF.

CDR3 protein: CASSYSGVSTTDTQYF. DNA of the CDR3: TGTGCCAGCAGTTACTCCGGGGTTTCTACCACAGATACGCAGTATTTT. The rearrangement uses TRBV6-5 and TRBJ2-3; the D gene is possibly TRBD2 (5 bases). CDR1 MNHEY and CDR2 SVGAGI come from the germline V gene. V was clipped by 0 bases and J by 2 bases, with 12 bases between them. The CDR3 sequence is 16 residues long.

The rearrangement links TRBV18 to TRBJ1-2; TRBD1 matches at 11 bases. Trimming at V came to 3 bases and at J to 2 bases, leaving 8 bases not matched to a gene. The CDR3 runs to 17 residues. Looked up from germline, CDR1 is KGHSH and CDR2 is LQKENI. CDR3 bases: TGTGCCAGCTCACCTGAGGGGACAGGGGGGAAAAACTATGGCTACACCTTC. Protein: CASSPEGTGGKNYGYTF.

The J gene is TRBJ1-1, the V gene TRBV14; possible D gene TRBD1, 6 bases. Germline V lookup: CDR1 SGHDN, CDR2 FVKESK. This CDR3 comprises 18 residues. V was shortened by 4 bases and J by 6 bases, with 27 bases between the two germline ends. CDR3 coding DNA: TGTGCCAGCAGCCCACTAAGCGGACAGTATTTGCCAGAGGCTGAAGCTTTCTTT. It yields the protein CASSPLSGQYLPEAEAFF.

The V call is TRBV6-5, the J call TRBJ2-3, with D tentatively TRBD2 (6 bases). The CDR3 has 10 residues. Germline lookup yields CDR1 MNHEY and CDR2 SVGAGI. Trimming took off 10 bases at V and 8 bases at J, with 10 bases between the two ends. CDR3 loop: CATGTGTQYF. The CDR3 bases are TGTGCCACTGGGACTGGTACGCAGTATTTT.

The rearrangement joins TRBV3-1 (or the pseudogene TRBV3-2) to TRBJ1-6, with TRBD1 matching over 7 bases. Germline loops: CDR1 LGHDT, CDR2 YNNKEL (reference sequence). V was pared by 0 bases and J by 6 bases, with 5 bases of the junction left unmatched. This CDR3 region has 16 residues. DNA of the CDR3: TGTGCCAGCAGCCAAGATTGGGGGACAGCTAATTCACCCCTCCACTTT. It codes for CASSQDWGTANSPLHF.

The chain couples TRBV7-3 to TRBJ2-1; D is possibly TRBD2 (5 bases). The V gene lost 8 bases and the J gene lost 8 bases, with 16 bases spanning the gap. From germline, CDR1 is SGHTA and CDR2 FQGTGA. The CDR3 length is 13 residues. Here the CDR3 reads CASRYGVRDEQFF. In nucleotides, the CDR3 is TGTGCCAGCCGCTATGGGGTGAGGGATGAGCAGTTCTTC.

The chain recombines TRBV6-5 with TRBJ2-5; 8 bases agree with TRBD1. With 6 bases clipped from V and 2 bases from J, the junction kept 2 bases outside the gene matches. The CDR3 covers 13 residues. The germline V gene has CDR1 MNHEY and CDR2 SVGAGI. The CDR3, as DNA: TGTGCCAGCAGCAGGGGGCCGCAAGAGACCCAGTACTTC. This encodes CASSRGPQETQYF.